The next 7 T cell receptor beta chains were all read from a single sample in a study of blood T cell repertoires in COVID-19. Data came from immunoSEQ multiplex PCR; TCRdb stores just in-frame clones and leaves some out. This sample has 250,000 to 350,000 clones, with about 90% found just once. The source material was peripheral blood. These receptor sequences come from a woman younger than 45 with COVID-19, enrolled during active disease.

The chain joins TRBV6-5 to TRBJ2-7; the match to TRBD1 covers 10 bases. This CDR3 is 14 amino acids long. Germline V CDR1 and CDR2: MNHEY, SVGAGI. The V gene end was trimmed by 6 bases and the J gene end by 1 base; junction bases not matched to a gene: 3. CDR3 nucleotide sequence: TGTGCCAGCAGGGGGACAGGGGCTTCCTACGAGCAGTACTTC. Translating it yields CASRGTGASYEQYF.

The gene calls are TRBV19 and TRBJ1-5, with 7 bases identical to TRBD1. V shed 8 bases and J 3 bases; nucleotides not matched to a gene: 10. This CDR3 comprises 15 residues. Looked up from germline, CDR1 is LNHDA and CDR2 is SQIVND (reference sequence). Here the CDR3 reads CASGQGVRNNQPQHF. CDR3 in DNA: TGTGCCAGTGGCCAGGGGGTTAGAAACAATCAGCCCCAGCATTTT. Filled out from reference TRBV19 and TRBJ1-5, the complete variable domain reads DGGITQSPKYLFRKEGQNVTLSCEQNLNHDAMYWYRQDPGQGLRLIYYSQIVNDFQKGDIAEGYSVSREKKESFPLTVTSAQKNPTAFYLCASGQGVRNNQPQHFGDGTRLSIL.

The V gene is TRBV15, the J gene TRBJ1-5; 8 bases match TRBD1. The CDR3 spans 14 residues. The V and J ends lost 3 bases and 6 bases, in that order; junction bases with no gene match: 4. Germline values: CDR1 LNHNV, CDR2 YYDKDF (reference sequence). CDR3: CATSRDRAFQPQHF. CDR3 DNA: TGTGCCACCAGCAGGGACAGGGCGTTTCAGCCCCAGCATTTT.

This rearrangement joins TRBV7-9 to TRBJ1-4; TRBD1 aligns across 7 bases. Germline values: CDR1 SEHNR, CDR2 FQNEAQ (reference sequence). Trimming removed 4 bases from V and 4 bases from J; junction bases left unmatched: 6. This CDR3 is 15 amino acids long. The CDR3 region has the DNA TGTGCCAGCAGCTCGACGGGACAGCGTAATGAAAAACTGTTTTTT. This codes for CASSSTGQRNEKLFF.

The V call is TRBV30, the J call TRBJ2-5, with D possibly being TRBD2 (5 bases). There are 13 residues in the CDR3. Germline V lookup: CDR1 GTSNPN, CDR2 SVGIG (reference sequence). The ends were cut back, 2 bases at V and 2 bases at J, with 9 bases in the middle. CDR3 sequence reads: CAWSSGRQETQYF. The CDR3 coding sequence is TGTGCCTGGAGTTCTGGGAGACAAGAGACCCAGTACTTC.

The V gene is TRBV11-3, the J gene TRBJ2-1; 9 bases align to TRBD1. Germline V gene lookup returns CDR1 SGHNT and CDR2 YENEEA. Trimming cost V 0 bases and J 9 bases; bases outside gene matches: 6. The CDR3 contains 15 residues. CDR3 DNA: TGTGCCAGCAGCTTAGATCAGGGACAGGGCCGTGAGCAGTTCTTC. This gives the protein CASSLDQGQGREQFF. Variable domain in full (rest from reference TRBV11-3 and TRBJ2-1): EAGVVQSPRYKIIEKKQPVAFWCNPISGHNTLYWYLQNLGQGPELLIRYENEEAVDDSQLPKDRFSAERLKGVDSTLKIQPAELGDSAVYLCASSLDQGQGREQFFGPGTRLTVL.

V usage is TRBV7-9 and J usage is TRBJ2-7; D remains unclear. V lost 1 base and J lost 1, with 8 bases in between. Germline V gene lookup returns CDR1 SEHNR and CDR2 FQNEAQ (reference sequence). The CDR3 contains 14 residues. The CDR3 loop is CASSLGGLSYEQYF. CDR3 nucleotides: TGTGCCAGCAGCTTAGGTGGGCTTTCCTACGAGCAGTACTTC.